Presented here are 13 T cell receptor beta chains from one specimen sequenced in a study of T cells in localized non-small cell lung cancer. The method was immunoSEQ multiplex PCR; TCRdb's version includes in-frame clones alone and lacks a portion of them. The sample has about 25,000 clones; approximately 88% are singletons. The sample consisted of peripheral blood mononuclear cells, taken before any cancer treatment. These receptor sequences come from a woman aged 35 to 70 with stage III lung adenocarcinoma.

The chain links TRBV2 to TRBJ2-7, with TRBD1 matching 7 bases. Germline V gene sequence: CDR1 SNHLY, CDR2 FYNNEI. Trimming at V came to 6 bases and at J to 6 bases, leaving 14 bases not matched to a gene. The CDR3 extends over 15 amino acids. For the CDR3, the DNA is TGTGCCAGCAGGACTTCTCGGGGACAGTCAATCGAGCAGTACTTC. Translated, it gives CASRTSRGQSIEQYF.

The chain joins TRBV10-3 to TRBJ1-2; D gene uncertain. Trimming took off 4 bases at V and 2 bases at J, with 5 bases between the two ends. The CDR3 runs to 12 residues. CDR1 ENHRY and CDR2 SYGVKD come from the germline V gene. CDR3 sequence reads: CAISAGNYGYTF. The CDR3 nucleotides are TGTGCCATCAGTGCTGGCAACTATGGCTACACCTTC.

The V call is TRBV4-1, the J call TRBJ1-1, with 7 bases identical to TRBD1. CDR3 length equals 15 residues. V trimming: 3 bases; J trimming: 1 base; junction bases outside the gene matches: 5. The germline CDR1 and CDR2 sequences are MGHRA and YSYEKL. For the CDR3, the DNA is TGCGCCAGCAGCCACCTGGGACAGCCGAACACTGAAGCTTTCTTT. It encodes CASSHLGQPNTEAFF.

V gene TRBV6-1 combines with J gene TRBJ1-4; D is unresolved. Looked up from germline, CDR1 is MNHNS and CDR2 is SASEGT. V was cut by 6 bases and J by 8 bases, with 10 bases left in between. This CDR3 has 12 residues. The CDR3 spells CASRAGSEKLFF. The CDR3 DNA is TGTGCCAGCAGGGCGGGTTCAGAAAAACTGTTTTTT.

The chain has TRBV2 and TRBJ1-2, with D tentatively TRBD1 (6 bases). The CDR3 covers 15 residues. Trimming removed 3 bases at V and 8 bases at J, with 19 bases between. Germline V gene sequence: CDR1 SNHLY, CDR2 FYNNEI. CDR3 amino acids: CASSESGTMSGGYTF. In nucleotides, the CDR3 is TGTGCCAGCAGTGAGTCCGGGACAATGTCTGGCGGCTACACCTTC.

The rearrangement uses TRBV9 and TRBJ1-3, with a weak D call TRBD1 (5 bases). CDR1 is SGDLS, CDR2 YYNGEE, per germline. The V gene lost 1 base and the J gene lost 0 bases, with 8 bases spanning the gap. The CDR3 sequence is 15 residues long. The CDR3 here is CASSVQGSSGNTIYF. The CDR3 DNA reads TGTGCCAGCAGCGTACAGGGTTCCTCTGGAAACACCATATATTTT.

This clone was picked up a small number of times. The rearrangement uses TRBV21-1 and TRBJ2-5; the tabulated D call, TRBD2, remains unverified against the DNA. TRBV21-1 is deemed a pseudogene. This CDR3 has 14 residues. In DNA, the CDR3 is TGTGCCAGCCCGGGACTAGCGGGAGGAGAGACCCAGTACTTC. It specifies CASPGLAGGETQYF.

The chain carries TRBV15 and TRBJ1-5; D remains ambiguous. Trimming shortened V by 3 bases and J by 7 bases, and 10 bases separated the two germline ends. The CDR3 extends over 13 amino acids. The germline gives CDR1 LNHNV, CDR2 YYDKDF (reference sequence). As DNA, the CDR3 is TGTGCCACCAGCAGTAGTGGTAGGCAGCCCCAGCATTTT. Its protein product is CATSSSGRQPQHF.

This clone was detected only once. This rearrangement joins TRBV6-6 to TRBJ1-4; 7 bases are shared with TRBD1. The germline gives CDR1 MNHNY, CDR2 SVGAGI (reference sequence). The CDR3 runs to 12 residues. V trimming: 5 bases; J trimming: 12 bases; junction bases outside the gene matches: 6. The CDR3 DNA reads TGTGCCAGCAGTCTAACAGGGACAGAACTGTTTTTT. This sequence encodes CASSLTGTELFF.

The V gene is TRBV7-9, the J gene TRBJ1-4; D remains ambiguous. The V gene lost 0 bases and the J gene lost 5 bases, with 13 bases spanning the gap. CDR1 SEHNR and CDR2 FQNEAQ come from the germline V gene (reference sequence). This CDR3 contains 16 residues. CDR3 loop: CASSLASGRKNEKLFF. The CDR3 DNA follows: TGTGCCAGCAGCTTAGCCAGCGGACGGAAGAATGAAAAACTGTTTTTT.

This clone has just one count. The rearrangement links TRBV5-6 to TRBJ2-7; D unresolved. The V end was cut by 0 bases, the J end by 6 bases, with 16 bases between. The CDR3 has 15 amino acids. Germline values: CDR1 SGHDT, CDR2 YYEEEE. The CDR3 sequence is CASSLVTATSGEQYF. The CDR3 DNA is TGTGCCAGCAGCTTGGTTACCGCGACATCCGGCGAGCAGTACTTC.

This chain connects TRBV18 to TRBJ2-5; 8 bases fit TRBD2. The CDR3 totals 14 residues. Germline CDR1 and CDR2: KGHSH and LQKENI. V shed 2 bases and J 2 bases; nucleotides not matched to a gene: 1. CDR3 in amino acids: CASSPTGGQETQYF. CDR3 nucleotides: TGTGCCAGCTCACCAACGGGGGGGCAAGAGACCCAGTACTTC. The entire variable domain, with the rest obtained from reference TRBV18 and TRBJ2-5, is as follows: NAGVMQNPRHLVRRRGQEARLRCSPMKGHSHVYWYRQLPEEGLKFMVYLQKENIIDESGMPKERFSAEFPKEGPSILRIQQVVRGDSAAYFCASSPTGGQETQYFGPGTRLLVL.

There are a few counts of this clone. The chain couples TRBV9 to TRBJ1-2; TRBD1 aligns across 8 bases. CDR3 length: 14 residues. Germline trimming cut 1 base from V and 8 bases from J; bases unmatched to any gene: 7. CDR1 and CDR2 from the germline V gene are SGDLS and YYNGEE. CDR3 nucleotides: TGTGCCAGCAGCGTAACCGACAGGGGTGAAGGCTACACCTTC. Encoded protein: CASSVTDRGEGYTF.